A single sample is the source of the 20 T cell receptor beta chains below, sequenced in a study of shared clonotypes between healthy human individuals. The protocol was immunoSEQ multiplex PCR, while the TCRdb copy is restricted to in-frame clones and leaves out a portion. This table has approximately 500,000 clones, 90% to 96% appearing once. The source material was naive CD4+ T cells sorted from blood. As to subset: CD45RA+ positively selected. Source of these receptors: a woman aged 25 to 39 in good health.

The chain has TRBV4-1 and TRBJ2-1; 10 nucleotides line up with TRBD1. V was pared by 5 bases and J by 5 bases, with 9 bases of the junction left unmatched. The germline V gene has CDR1 MGHRA and CDR2 YSYEKL. This CDR3 has 16 amino acids. This chain's CDR3 is CASSKPRDRGNNEQFF. The CDR3 DNA reads as TGCGCCAGCAGCAAACCCCGGGACAGGGGAAACAATGAGCAGTTCTTC.

V is TRBV18 and J is TRBJ2-2; D possibly corresponds to TRBD2 (7 bases). Germline V CDR1 and CDR2: KGHSH, LQKENI. The V end was cut by 3 bases, the J end by 1 base, with 15 bases between. The CDR3 consists of 17 residues. CDR3 loop: CASSPPVGGLNTGELFF. The CDR3 coding sequence is TGTGCCAGCTCACCGCCCGTGGGGGGGCTGAACACCGGGGAGCTGTTTTTT. Looking up the rest from reference TRBV18 and TRBJ2-2 gives the full variable domain: NAGVMQNPRHLVRRRGQEARLRCSPMKGHSHVYWYRQLPEEGLKFMVYLQKENIIDESGMPKERFSAEFPKEGPSILRIQQVVRGDSAAYFCASSPPVGGLNTGELFFGEGSRLTVL.

The rearrangement joins TRBV6-6 to TRBJ2-6; D may be TRBD2 (6 bases). Germline values: CDR1 MNHNY, CDR2 SVGAGI (reference sequence). The V and J ends lost 6 bases and 4 bases respectively, with 13 bases between them. This CDR3 spans 15 amino acids. The CDR3 here is CASSPARGGANVLTF. CDR3 bases: TGTGCCAGCAGCCCAGCCCGGGGGGGGGCCAACGTCCTGACTTTC.

This rearrangement joins TRBV27 to TRBJ2-6; a weak D match, TRBD1 (6 bases). CDR3 length: 18 amino acids. The germline CDR1 and CDR2 sequences are MNHEY and SMNVEV (reference sequence). Trimming removed 6 bases from V and 2 bases from J, with 20 bases in between. The CDR3 spells CASSSLGQSSAGANVLTF. In DNA, the CDR3 is TGTGCCAGCAGCTCCTTGGGACAATCTAGTGCTGGGGCCAACGTCCTGACTTTC.

This chain connects TRBV10-3 to TRBJ1-5; weak D call: TRBD1 (5 bases). The germline V gene has CDR1 ENHRY and CDR2 SYGVKD. The CDR3 runs 13 residues. The germline V and J ends were trimmed by 6 bases and 3 bases, with 9 bases remaining between them. The CDR3 reads CAIRGGNNQPQHF. CDR3 bases: TGTGCCATCAGGGGGGGTAACAATCAGCCCCAGCATTTT.

In nucleotides, the CDR3 is TGTGCCAGCAGCTACGGACTAGCGGAGTCCCCAGCCGATACGCAGTATTTT. Encoded protein: CASSYGLAESPADTQYF. This chain links TRBV7-8 with TRBJ2-3; 10 nucleotides align to TRBD2. Unmatched junction bases numbered 13, after V lost 4 bases and J lost 6 bases. The germline CDR1 and CDR2 sequences are SGHVS and FQNEAQ. The CDR3 has 17 amino acids. Full variable domain (missing parts from reference TRBV7-8 and TRBJ2-3): GAGVSQSPRYKVAKRGQDVALRCDPISGHVSLFWYQQALGQGPEFLTYFQNEAQLDKSGLPSDRFFAERPEGSVSTLKIQRTQQEDSAVYLCASSYGLAESPADTQYFGPGTRLTVL.

The V and J genes are TRBV11-2 and TRBJ2-7, with D tentatively TRBD1 or TRBD2 (5 bases each). The germline gives CDR1 SGHAT, CDR2 FQNNGV. This CDR3 comprises 14 residues. V lost 5 bases and J 2 bases, leaving 13 bases between the germline ends. The CDR3 sequence is CASSPVGDPYEQYF. The CDR3 bases are TGTGCCAGCAGCCCAGTGGGGGACCCCTACGAGCAGTACTTC. The whole variable domain, remainder taken from reference TRBV11-2 and TRBJ2-7, is EAGVAQSPRYKIIEKRQSVAFWCNPISGHATLYWYQQILGQGPKLLIQFQNNGVVDDSQLPKDRFSAERLKGVDSTLKIQPAKLEDSAVYLCASSPVGDPYEQYFGPGTRLTVT.

This sequence joins TRBV29-1 and TRBJ1-2; D perhaps matches TRBD1 (5 bases). The CDR3 is made up of 15 amino acids. V gave up 3 bases and J gave up 7 bases, with 21 bases separating them. In germline, CDR1 is SQVTM, CDR2 ANQGSEA. CDR3 sequence (DNA): TGCAGCGTTGAGCCTGGTTGGGGAGGGGTAGGTGGCTACACCTTC. This translates into CSVEPGWGGVGGYTF.

The V call is TRBV5-1, the J call TRBJ1-4; 7 positions match TRBD1. This CDR3 spans 15 amino acids. Trimming at V came to 5 bases and at J to 6 bases, leaving 10 bases not matched to a gene. Germline lookup yields CDR1 SGHRS and CDR2 YFSETQ. The CDR3 region has the DNA TGCGCCAGCAGAGAGATGGGACAGAGAGATGAAAAACTGTTTTTT. Its translation is CASREMGQRDEKLFF.

V usage is TRBV11-3 and J usage is TRBJ2-5, with 7 bases fitting TRBD2. Germline values: CDR1 SGHNT, CDR2 YENEEA. V lost 6 bases and J lost 5; bases outside the gene matches: 9. The CDR3 is made up of 14 amino acids. CDR3 sequence: CASRPSGTMETQYF. CDR3 nucleotide sequence: TGTGCCAGCAGGCCCAGCGGGACTATGGAGACCCAGTACTTC.

The V gene is TRBV9, the J gene TRBJ2-5; 8 positions match TRBD2. From germline, CDR1 is SGDLS and CDR2 YYNGEE. Losses at the gene ends were 0 bases for V and 4 bases for J; bases not matched to a gene: 5. The CDR3 has 15 amino acids. The CDR3 loop reads CASSVVGTSSETQYF. In DNA, the CDR3 is TGTGCCAGCAGCGTAGTTGGGACTAGTTCAGAGACCCAGTACTTC.

This chain links TRBV7-9 with TRBJ2-7, with 10 bases lining up with TRBD2. Germline V gene data show CDR1 as SEHNR and CDR2 as FQNEAQ (reference sequence). The CDR3 is 16 amino acids. V shed 1 base, J shed 0 bases, and the junction held 3 bases outside the gene matches. In DNA, the CDR3 is TGTGCCAGCAGCTTAGAAACTAGCGGGAACTCCTACGAGCAGTACTTC. Translation gives CASSLETSGNSYEQYF.

The CDR3 DNA follows: TGTGCCAGCAGCTTGCCAGCGGGAGTCTCTTACGAGCAGTACTTC. Translated, it gives CASSLPAGVSYEQYF. The chain couples TRBV5-6 to TRBJ2-5; 8 bases are a match to TRBD2. Matching the DNA end better, TRBJ2-7 makes the J call doubtful. CDR1 and CDR2 from the germline V gene are SGHDT and YYEEEE. This CDR3 has 15 amino acids.

The V gene is TRBV5-4, the J gene TRBJ2-3; 14 bases are shared with TRBD2. Germline-derived CDR1 and CDR2 are SGHNT and YYREEE (reference sequence). The CDR3 has 16 residues. Unmatched junction bases numbered 6, after V lost 4 bases and J lost 5 bases. CDR3 sequence reads: CASSKGLAGGKDTQYF. The CDR3 region has the DNA TGTGCCAGCAGCAAAGGACTAGCGGGAGGAAAAGATACGCAGTATTTT.

The chain carries TRBV7-9 and TRBJ2-7; D ambiguous. Germline CDR1 reads SEHNR; CDR2 reads FQNEAQ (reference sequence). V lost 7 bases and J 3 bases, leaving 16 bases between the germline ends. The CDR3 consists of 14 residues. The CDR3 coding sequence is TGTGCCAGCACCCGATCCCAGGTGGGCTACGAGCAGTACTTC. It codes for CASTRSQVGYEQYF. The full variable domain, with the rest looked up from reference TRBV7-9 and TRBJ2-7, is DTGVSQNPRHKITKRGQNVTFRCDPISEHNRLYWYRQTLGQGPEFLTYFQNEAQLEKSRLLSDRFSAERPKGSFSTLEIQRTEQGDSAMYLCASTRSQVGYEQYFGPGTRLTVT.

The rearrangement links TRBV29-1 to TRBJ2-5; 13 nucleotides line up with TRBD2. The CDR3 contains 14 residues. In germline, CDR1 is SQVTM, CDR2 ANQGSEA. V was clipped by 7 bases and J by 5 bases; unmatched bases: 7. The CDR3: CSGRTSGRLETQYF. CDR3 DNA: TGCAGCGGCAGGACTAGCGGGAGATTGGAGACCCAGTACTTC.

This sequence joins TRBV6-4 and TRBJ1-1, with D unresolved. This CDR3 comprises 13 residues. Germline assignment: CDR1 MRHNA and CDR2 SNTAGT. V lost 5 bases, J lost 1 base, and 8 bases lay in between. The CDR3 loop is CASSRRPNTEAFF. The DNA for the CDR3 is TGTGCCAGCAGTAGGAGACCGAACACTGAAGCTTTCTTT.

The chain carries TRBV19 and TRBJ2-7; 10 bases line up with TRBD1. This CDR3 contains 17 residues. Germline assignment: CDR1 LNHDA and CDR2 SQIVND (reference sequence). With 4 bases clipped from V and 2 bases from J, the junction kept 11 bases outside the gene matches. The DNA for the CDR3 is TGTGCCAGTAGTAACCCGGGACAGGGGACGGATCCCTACGAGCAGTACTTC. Translating gives CASSNPGQGTDPYEQYF.

This clone has more than one count but fewer than ten. The chain joins TRBV28 to TRBJ1-5, with TRBD1 matching over 7 bases. J gave up 11 bases and V 6 bases, and 10 bases lay outside the gene matches. Germline-derived CDR1 and CDR2 are MDHEN and SYDVKM. This CDR3 is built from 13 residues. The CDR3 is CASSRGQVVAQHF. In DNA form, the CDR3 reads TGTGCCAGCAGCCGAGGACAGGTGGTGGCCCAGCATTTT. Full variable domain (rest looked up from reference TRBV28 and TRBJ1-5): DVKVTQSSRYLVKRTGEKVFLECVQDMDHENMFWYRQDPGLGLRLIYFSYDVKMKEKGDIPEGYSVSREKKERFSLILESASTNQTSMYLCASSRGQVVAQHFGDGTRLSIL.

The V and J genes are TRBV5-4 and TRBJ1-1; D is unresolved. Germline CDR1 and CDR2: SGHNT and YYREEE (reference sequence). The CDR3 loop spans 17 amino acids. V lost 1 base and J lost 0, with 16 bases in between. Here the CDR3 DNA reads TGTGCCAGCAGCTTGATAGGCAGCTCGGAGGTGAACACTGAAGCTTTCTTT. Its translation: CASSLIGSSEVNTEAFF.